The 25 T cell receptor beta chains reported below all come from one sample, sequenced in a study of blood T cell repertoires in COVID-19. TCRdb's copy holds only in-frame clones and misses some; the assay was immunoSEQ multiplex PCR. The table records 81,000 or so clones, 75% to 90% of them present only once. The sequenced sample was peripheral blood. The receptors were gathered from a human donor in a cohort sampled during active COVID-19.

This clone was counted a single time. V gene TRBV5-1 combines with J gene TRBJ2-1; D is possibly TRBD2 (5 bases). Trimming left V 0 bases short and J 2 bases short, with 9 bases between. The CDR3 spans 15 residues. The germline CDR1 and CDR2 sequences are SGHRS and YFSETQ. CDR3 region: CASSLAGSTYNEQFF. CDR3 sequence (DNA): TGCGCCAGCAGCTTGGCGGGGTCTACCTACAATGAGCAGTTCTTC.

This sequence joins TRBV3-1 (or the pseudogene TRBV3-2) and TRBJ1-5; D may be TRBD1 (6 bases). Trimming removed 1 base from V and 4 bases from J, with 11 bases in between. The germline V gene encodes CDR1 LGHDT and CDR2 YNNKEL (reference sequence). CDR3 length: 15 residues. This CDR3 is CASSQGGGRNQPQHF. The CDR3 DNA reads TGTGCCAGCAGCCAAGGGGGGGGGCGAAATCAGCCCCAGCATTTT.

V gene TRBV18 combines with J gene TRBJ1-1; 8 positions agree with TRBD1. Germline V gene data show CDR1 as KGHSH and CDR2 as LQKENI. J gave up 1 base and V 3 bases, and 4 bases lay outside the gene matches. CDR3 length: 15 residues. The CDR3 bases are TGTGCCAGCTCACCGTGGACAGGGCGGAACACTGAAGCTTTCTTT. It yields the protein CASSPWTGRNTEAFF.

This chain connects TRBV5-1 to TRBJ2-5; 9 bases are a match to TRBD1. The trim removed 5 bases at V and 5 bases at J, leaving 10 bases unmatched. This CDR3 comprises 15 residues. The V gene's germline CDR1 is SGHRS and CDR2 YFSETQ. The CDR3 is CASSLPTGGGETQYF. In nucleotides, the CDR3 is TGCGCCAGCAGTCTACCCACAGGGGGCGGGGAGACCCAGTACTTC. The full variable domain, with the rest looked up from reference TRBV5-1 and TRBJ2-5, is KAGVTQTPRYLIKTRGQQVTLSCSPISGHRSVSWYQQTPGQGLQFLFEYFSETQRNKGNFPGRFSGRQFSNSRSEMNVSTLELGDSALYLCASSLPTGGGETQYFGPGTRLLVL.

The chain uses TRBV30 and TRBJ2-2, with D perhaps TRBD2 (5 bases). Between the trimmed V and J ends, which lost 4 bases and 3 bases, there was a span of 12 bases. CDR1 and CDR2 (germline): GTSNPN, SVGIG (reference sequence). This CDR3 has 14 residues. The CDR3 reads CAWKGLADTGELFF. In nucleotides, the CDR3 is TGTGCCTGGAAGGGCCTAGCTGACACCGGGGAGCTGTTTTTT.

The rearrangement joins TRBV3-1 (or the pseudogene TRBV3-2) to TRBJ2-7; perhaps TRBD1 as D (5 bases). The CDR3 is made up of 13 amino acids. Germline CDR1 is LGHDT and CDR2 is YNNKEL (reference sequence). Trimming took off 8 bases at V and 2 bases at J, with 13 bases between the two ends. CDR3 amino acids: CASGRQSTYEQYF. CDR3 nucleotide sequence: TGTGCCAGCGGAAGACAGAGCACCTACGAGCAGTACTTC.

This chain connects TRBV5-1 to TRBJ2-4, with D perhaps TRBD2 (5 bases). The CDR3 sequence is 15 residues long. Deletions cut 3 bases from V and 6 bases from J, with 16 bases between. CDR1 SGHRS and CDR2 YFSETQ come from the germline V gene. The DNA of the CDR3 is TGCGCCAGCAGCTCCCGGACTGGCCTGGGAAACATTCAGTACTTC. Residues: CASSSRTGLGNIQYF.

Only one count was recorded for this clone. V usage is TRBV10-3 and J usage is TRBJ2-2; a weak D match, TRBD1 (6 bases). The CDR3 spans 14 residues. V was clipped by 5 bases and J by 3 bases, with 10 bases between them. CDR1 and CDR2 (germline): ENHRY, SYGVKD. The CDR3 coding sequence is TGTGCCATCAGTAACGGACAGTACACCGGGGAGCTGTTTTTT. Its protein product is CAISNGQYTGELFF.

This chain connects TRBV5-1 to TRBJ2-2; 10 nucleotides line up with TRBD1. Unmatched junction bases numbered 2, after V lost 5 bases and J lost 4 bases. Per germline, CDR1 SGHRS and CDR2 YFSETQ. This CDR3 spans 14 amino acids. In nucleotides, the CDR3 is TGCGCCAGCAGGGGACAGGGGATCACCGGGGAGCTGTTTTTT. It codes for CASRGQGITGELFF. Filled out from reference TRBV5-1 and TRBJ2-2, the complete variable domain reads KAGVTQTPRYLIKTRGQQVTLSCSPISGHRSVSWYQQTPGQGLQFLFEYFSETQRNKGNFPGRFSGRQFSNSRSEMNVSTLELGDSALYLCASRGQGITGELFFGEGSRLTVL.

The chain joins TRBV27 to TRBJ2-7, with D possibly matching TRBD1 (5 bases). The V end was cut by 4 bases, the J end by 3 bases, with 13 bases between. The CDR3 loop spans 14 amino acids. Germline V gene sequence: CDR1 MNHEY, CDR2 SMNVEV (reference sequence). The CDR3: CASSSRTLSYEQYF. CDR3 sequence (DNA): TGTGCCAGCAGTTCCCGGACACTAAGCTACGAGCAGTACTTC.

By share, this clone ranks as medium-sized. The chain couples TRBV19 to TRBJ2-7; 9 bases are shared with TRBD2. CDR1 and CDR2 from the germline V gene are LNHDA and SQIVND (reference sequence). This CDR3 contains 14 residues. Germline trimming cut 5 bases from V and 4 bases from J; bases unmatched to any gene: 6. The CDR3 sequence is CASSGPGLAYEQYF. CDR3 DNA: TGTGCCAGTAGTGGTCCGGGACTAGCTTACGAGCAGTACTTC.

This clone was seen a few times. The V call is TRBV7-2, the J call TRBJ1-2, with D possibly TRBD1 on 5 matching bases. There are 15 residues in the CDR3. The germline V gene has CDR1 SGHTA and CDR2 FQGNSA. Between the trimmed V and J ends, which lost 2 bases and 7 bases, there was a span of 17 bases. In DNA, the CDR3 is TGTGCCAGCAGCTTACAGGTTGCGACAGCGGGTGGCTACACCTTC. Translating it yields CASSLQVATAGGYTF.

The chain couples TRBV5-6 to TRBJ2-2, with TRBD1 identical over 7 bases. Germline loops: CDR1 SGHDT, CDR2 YYEEEE. V lost 2 bases to trimming and J lost 5 bases; unmatched junction nucleotides: 6. This CDR3 region has 15 residues. CDR3 coding DNA: TGTGCCAGCAGCTTCCTTGACAGGGAGACCGGGGAGCTGTTTTTT. Amino acids: CASSFLDRETGELFF.

J is TRBJ1-1 and V is TRBV6-5, with D possibly matching TRBD1 (5 bases). Germline V lookup: CDR1 MNHEY, CDR2 SVGAGI. The V end was cut by 5 bases, the J end by 3 bases, with 13 bases between. The CDR3 totals 14 residues. The CDR3 region has the DNA TGTGCCAGCAGTATAAGCGGGGGAGACACTGAAGCTTTCTTT. It is translated as CASSISGGDTEAFF.

Only a few counts were recorded for this clone. The chain carries TRBV19 and TRBJ2-1; D is possibly TRBD2 (5 bases). Germline loops: CDR1 LNHDA, CDR2 SQIVND (reference sequence). CDR3 length: 16 residues. The ends were cut back, 5 bases at V and 0 bases at J, with 14 bases in the middle. This chain's CDR3 is CASSSLRADSYNEQFF. For the CDR3, the DNA is TGTGCCAGTAGTTCCCTGCGAGCGGACTCCTACAATGAGCAGTTCTTC.

V gene TRBV2 combines with J gene TRBJ1-1; possible D gene TRBD1, 6 bases. This CDR3 contains 12 residues. The V gene's germline CDR1 is SNHLY and CDR2 FYNNEI. V was pared by 5 bases and J by 4 bases, with 8 bases between. In nucleotides, the CDR3 is TGTGCCAGCAGTACAGGGTTCACTGAAGCTTTCTTT. It codes for CASSTGFTEAFF.

The chain combines TRBV5-4 with TRBJ1-1; tentatively, D is TRBD1 (5 bases). Deletions cut 2 bases from V and 1 base from J, with 9 bases between. Germline assignment: CDR1 SGHNT and CDR2 YYREEE (reference sequence). The CDR3 totals 14 residues. The CDR3 nucleotides read TGTGCCAGCAGCTTACCCAGGGAGAACACTGAAGCTTTCTTT. Its translation: CASSLPRENTEAFF.

This rearrangement joins TRBV19 to TRBJ1-1; D gene unclear. Germline CDR1 LNHDA, CDR2 SQIVND (reference sequence). The CDR3 spans 12 residues. Trimming shortened V by 7 bases and J by 2 bases, and 8 bases separated the two germline ends. CDR3 bases: TGTGCCAGTACCCAAGCCAACACTGAAGCTTTCTTT. Translation: CASTQANTEAFF.

The rearrangement joins TRBV3-1 (or the pseudogene TRBV3-2) to TRBJ1-5, with unresolved D. V was shortened by 1 base and J by 2 bases, with 6 bases between the two germline ends. The germline gives CDR1 LGHDT, CDR2 YNNKEL (reference sequence). The CDR3 has 14 residues. The CDR3 spells CASSQGAGNQPQHF. As DNA, the CDR3 is TGTGCCAGCAGCCAAGGAGCCGGCAATCAGCCCCAGCATTTT.

The chain carries TRBV7-6 and TRBJ2-1; no clear D gene. The CDR3 is 16 amino acids. The ends were cut back, 1 base at V and 5 bases at J, with 15 bases in the middle. Germline CDR1 is SGHVS and CDR2 is FNYEAQ. The CDR3 here is CASSLGTLTGNNEQFF. The CDR3 DNA reads as TGTGCCAGCAGCTTAGGTACATTGACGGGTAACAATGAGCAGTTCTTC.

V usage is TRBV5-1 and J usage is TRBJ1-4; 10 bases are a match to TRBD1. The CDR3 runs 17 residues. Germline CDR1 SGHRS, CDR2 YFSETQ. The ends lost 6 bases at V and 8 bases at J; junction bases unmatched: 16. The CDR3 DNA reads TGCGCCAGCACCTCTGGGACAGGGGCTATGGGAGGGGAAAAACTGTTTTTT. As protein: CASTSGTGAMGGEKLFF.

CDR3 nucleotide sequence: TGTGCCAGCAGCTTAGACGGTACCGCGCGGCGGAGACAAGAGACCCAGTACTTC. Translation: CASSLDGTARRRQETQYF. This sequence joins TRBV7-9 and TRBJ2-5, with D hard to call. This CDR3 spans 18 amino acids. Per the germline V gene, CDR1 is SEHNR and CDR2 is FQNEAQ (reference sequence). The V gene lost 1 base and the J gene lost 2 bases, with 20 bases spanning the gap. The full variable domain, completed using reference TRBV7-9 and TRBJ2-5, is DTGVSQNPRHKITKRGQNVTFRCDPISEHNRLYWYRQTLGQGPEFLTYFQNEAQLEKSRLLSDRFSAERPKGSFSTLEIQRTEQGDSAMYLCASSLDGTARRRQETQYFGPGTRLLVL.

This rearrangement joins TRBV6-1 to TRBJ2-1, with TRBD1 matching 10 bases. Trimming cost V 4 bases and J 1 base; bases outside gene matches: 7. The germline V gene has CDR1 MNHNS and CDR2 SASEGT. This CDR3 spans 17 amino acids. In DNA, the CDR3 is TGTGCCAGCAGTGGCCTCCTGGGACAGGGGTCCTACAATGAGCAGTTCTTC. Translating it yields CASSGLLGQGSYNEQFF.

The J gene is TRBJ2-2, the V gene TRBV14, with a possible D match to TRBD1 (6 bases). The CDR3 runs to 15 residues. Per the germline V gene, CDR1 is SGHDN and CDR2 is FVKESK. The V and J ends lost 5 bases and 4 bases respectively, with 14 bases between them. CDR3: CASSEQGIRTGELFF. In DNA, the CDR3 is TGTGCCAGCAGCGAGCAGGGGATTCGCACCGGGGAGCTGTTTTTT.

This chain links TRBV27 with TRBJ1-1, with D maybe TRBD1 (5 bases). From germline, CDR1 is MNHEY and CDR2 SMNVEV (reference sequence). Trimming removed 6 bases at V and 0 bases at J, with 5 bases between. The CDR3 has 12 amino acids. The CDR3 spells CASRGVNTEAFF. CDR3 nucleotides: TGTGCCAGCAGAGGGGTGAACACTGAAGCTTTCTTT.